Below, 14 T cell receptor beta chains from the same sample are listed, as sequenced in a study of T cell changes during pregnancy in multiple sclerosis. Some clones are missing from TCRdb's copy, which holds only in-frame ones; the method was immunoSEQ multiplex PCR. The table includes some 64,000 clones, 75% to 90% detected once. The sequenced sample was peripheral blood, obtained in the first trimester of pregnancy. These receptors were collected from a female donor in good health, enrolled as a control in a pregnancy study.

The CDR3 sequence: CATSLDPRADTQYF. Here the CDR3 DNA reads TGTGCCACCAGCCTGGACCCGAGGGCAGATACGCAGTATTTT. This sequence joins TRBV15 and TRBJ2-3; D is possibly TRBD2 (5 bases). The CDR3 sequence is 14 residues long. Trimming cost V 5 bases and J 4 bases, with 13 bases left between them. In germline, CDR1 is LNHNV, CDR2 YYDKDF (reference sequence).

CDR3 residues: CASSLDGRVNQPQHF. In DNA, the CDR3 is TGTGCCAGCAGCTTAGACGGCAGGGTAAATCAGCCCCAGCATTTT. The chain has TRBV7-2 and TRBJ1-5, with D perhaps TRBD1 (5 bases). Germline V gene data show CDR1 as SGHTA and CDR2 as FQGNSA. V gave up 1 base and J gave up 4 bases, with 11 bases separating them. CDR3 length equals 15 residues.

DNA of the CDR3: TGTGCCAGCAGCAAGGGGGTTAGTGGCTACACCTTC. Its translation: CASSKGVSGYTF. V usage is TRBV7-2 and J usage is TRBJ1-2, with D possibly being TRBD1 (6 bases). This CDR3 spans 12 amino acids. V was pared by 5 bases and J by 7 bases, with 11 bases between. Germline V gene data show CDR1 as SGHTA and CDR2 as FQGNSA.

This sequence joins TRBV19 and TRBJ2-7; D possibly corresponds to TRBD2 (5 bases). Trimming cost V 7 bases and J 1 base, with 11 bases left between them. In germline, CDR1 is LNHDA, CDR2 SQIVND (reference sequence). This CDR3 contains 13 residues. The DNA of the CDR3 is TGTGCCAGTAAAGAGGGCAAATCCTACGAGCAGTACTTC. Translated, it gives CASKEGKSYEQYF. The whole variable domain, remainder taken from reference TRBV19 and TRBJ2-7, is DGGITQSPKYLFRKEGQNVTLSCEQNLNHDAMYWYRQDPGQGLRLIYYSQIVNDFQKGDIAEGYSVSREKKESFPLTVTSAQKNPTAFYLCASKEGKSYEQYFGPGTRLTVT.

The chain is built from TRBV19 and TRBJ2-7; 7 bases agree with TRBD1. J was trimmed by 2 bases and V by 3 bases; bases with no gene match: 4. Per germline, CDR1 LNHDA and CDR2 SQIVND (reference sequence). This CDR3 comprises 14 residues. The CDR3, as DNA: TGTGCCAGTAGTATTAGGGACAGAGCCTACGAGCAGTACTTC. This encodes CASSIRDRAYEQYF.

The CDR3 DNA is TGTGCCAGCAGTGAAGAGGGGACAGGGGGCAATGAGCAGTTCTTC. Translating it yields CASSEEGTGGNEQFF. The chain has TRBV6-1 and TRBJ2-1, with 11 bases matching TRBD1. The CDR3 has 15 residues. The trim removed 1 base at V and 6 bases at J, leaving 2 bases unmatched. CDR1 is MNHNS, CDR2 SASEGT, per germline.

The gene calls are TRBV9 and TRBJ2-3; tentative D call: TRBD1 (7 bases). CDR1 is SGDLS, CDR2 YYNGEE, per germline. V was clipped by 0 bases and J by 1 base, with 15 bases between them. The CDR3 has 17 amino acids. The CDR3 reads CASSVEGAGGGTDTQYF. CDR3 DNA: TGTGCCAGCAGCGTAGAGGGGGCGGGCGGGGGCACAGATACGCAGTATTTT.

This clone was picked up a small number of times. The chain has TRBV7-2 and TRBJ1-5; D is uncertain. The germline CDR1 and CDR2 sequences are SGHTA and FQGNSA. This CDR3 has 13 amino acids. Trimming took off 1 base at V and 7 bases at J, with 8 bases between the two ends. The CDR3 is CASSLVPGQPQHF. The CDR3 region has the DNA TGTGCCAGCAGCTTAGTTCCCGGGCAGCCCCAGCATTTT.

J is TRBJ2-3 and V is TRBV7-2, with 9 bases aligning to TRBD2. Germline V CDR1 and CDR2: SGHTA, FQGNSA. The CDR3 contains 16 residues. V dropped 5 bases and J dropped 1; count of bases not matched to a gene: 7. CDR3 in DNA: TGTGCCAGCAGCCCCTCTGGCGGGGGGGGCACAGATACGCAGTATTTT. It translates to CASSPSGGGGTDTQYF.

This chain links TRBV6-1 with TRBJ2-3, with 11 bases lining up with TRBD2. The CDR3 loop spans 15 amino acids. Germline values: CDR1 MNHNS, CDR2 SASEGT. V was pared by 5 bases and J by 2 bases, with 3 bases of the junction left unmatched. The CDR3 DNA reads TGTGCCAGCAGTCCTAGCGGGGGGCCCACAGATACGCAGTATTTT. Protein sequence: CASSPSGGPTDTQYF.

The V gene is TRBV4-3, the J gene TRBJ1-2, with 9 bases that match TRBD1. The ends lost 1 base at V and 7 bases at J; junction bases unmatched: 4. The CDR3 is 14 residues long. CDR1 is LGHNA and CDR2 is YSLEER in the germline V gene. CDR3 sequence (DNA): TGCGCCAGCAGCCAAGGACAGGGGGAGCGTGGCTACACCTTC. Residues: CASSQGQGERGYTF.

The rearrangement joins TRBV15 to TRBJ2-4; 7 positions agree with TRBD2. The CDR3 is 16 amino acids. Germline V gives CDR1 LNHNV, CDR2 YYDKDF (reference sequence). Losses at the gene ends were 3 bases for V and 6 bases for J; bases not matched to a gene: 11. DNA for the CDR3: TGTGCCACCAGCAGCGGGGTGGGGCGGGGGACAAACATTCAGTACTTC. This translates into CATSSGVGRGTNIQYF.

This sequence joins TRBV4-2 and TRBJ1-2, with D maybe TRBD1 (5 bases). This CDR3 is 18 amino acids long. CDR1 LGHNA and CDR2 YNFKEQ come from the germline V gene. V gave up 0 bases and J gave up 4 bases, with 21 bases separating them. This chain's CDR3 is CASSQDKGPAGGIYGYTF. The CDR3 DNA follows: TGTGCCAGCAGCCAAGATAAGGGCCCAGCGGGGGGAATCTATGGCTACACCTTC.

V usage is TRBV7-3 and J usage is TRBJ1-2; no definite D call. The CDR3 extends over 15 amino acids. Per germline, CDR1 SGHTA and CDR2 FQGTGA. Trimming stripped 5 bases from V and 3 bases from J, with 16 bases between. The CDR3 sequence: CASSIGGIGDYGYTF. In nucleotides, the CDR3 is TGTGCCAGCAGCATAGGCGGTATAGGAGACTATGGCTACACCTTC.